This T cell receptor (beta chain) appears in the sequencing data of a study of blood T cells in healthy people across ages. Next came a second PCR, run for roughly 7 to 12 cycles, which used a sample-barcoded 5' primer along with a J-beta primer mix. There were at least 2.5 million CDR3-containing paired-end reads obtained from each sample. Each CDR3 protein gets one entry after TCRdb re-called the 5' RACE reads with MiXCR. The sample shows some 710,000 distinct CDR3 sequences, roughly 20% of them seen only once. The source material was blood. The source is a man aged 70-80 years in good health.

DNA for the CDR3: TGTGCCAGCAGCCCCCGGCTAGCGGGGATCATCTCAGAGACCCAGTACTTC. It specifies CASSPRLAGIISETQYF. The chain employs TRBV14 and TRBJ2-5, with TRBD2 identical over 9 bases. J lost 4 bases, V lost 4 bases, and 13 bases had no gene match. This CDR3 has 17 residues. CDR1 is SGHDN and CDR2 is FVKESK in the germline V gene. Full variable domain (outside the CDR3, taken from reference TRBV14 and TRBJ2-5): EAGVTQFPSHSVIEKGQTVTLRCDPISGHDNLYWYRRVMGKEIKFLLHFVKESKQDESGMPNNRFLAERTGGTYSTLKVQPAELEDSGVYFCASSPRLAGIISETQYFGPGTRLLVL.